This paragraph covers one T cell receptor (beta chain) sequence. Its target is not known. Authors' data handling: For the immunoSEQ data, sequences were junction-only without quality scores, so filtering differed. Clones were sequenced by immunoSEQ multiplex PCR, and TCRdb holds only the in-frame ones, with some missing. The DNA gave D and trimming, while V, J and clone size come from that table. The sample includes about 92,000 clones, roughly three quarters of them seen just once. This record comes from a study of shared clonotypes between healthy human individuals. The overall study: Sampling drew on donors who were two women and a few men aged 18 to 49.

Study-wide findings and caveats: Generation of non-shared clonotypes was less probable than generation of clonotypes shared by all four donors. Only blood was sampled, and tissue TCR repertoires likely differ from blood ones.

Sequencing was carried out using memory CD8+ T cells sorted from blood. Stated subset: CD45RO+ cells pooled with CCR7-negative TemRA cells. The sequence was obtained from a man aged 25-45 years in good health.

The CDR3 region has the DNA TGTGCCAGCAGAGGACAGGGAGACACCGGGGAGCTGTTTTTT. Amino acids: CASRGQGDTGELFF. The chain is built from TRBV6-5 and TRBJ2-2; 8 nucleotides align to TRBD1. Germline V gene lookup returns CDR1 MNHEY and CDR2 SVGAGI. This CDR3 region has 14 residues. The V gene end was trimmed by 6 bases and the J gene end by 3 bases; junction bases not matched to a gene: 3.